The 18 T cell receptor beta chains listed next were all sequenced from one sample in a study of cytomegalovirus exposure and HLA in healthy donors. Both 60 Vbeta primers and 13 Jbeta primers went into the PCR. Profiling relied on immunoSEQ multiplex PCR, and the TCRdb table lists in-frame clones only, not all of them. The sample lists nearly 200,000 clones, 75% to 90% seen once, with 1% to 1.5% in the top ten. Sample: PBMCs. The receptors were sampled from a man aged 25 to 40 in good health and CMV-seronegative.

The gene calls are TRBV7-2 and TRBJ2-2; 8 positions agree with TRBD2. The V gene end was trimmed by 1 base and the J gene end by 5 bases; junction bases not matched to a gene: 6. Germline V lookup: CDR1 SGHTA, CDR2 FQGNSA. The CDR3 loop spans 16 amino acids. Here the CDR3 reads CASSLGGAGGTGELFF. The CDR3 coding sequence is TGTGCCAGCAGCTTAGGGGGTGCGGGGGGAACCGGGGAGCTGTTTTTT.

V is TRBV4-2 and J is TRBJ2-1; 9 positions agree with TRBD2. This CDR3 has 18 amino acids. Germline V gene sequence: CDR1 LGHNA, CDR2 YNFKEQ. V gave up 0 bases and J gave up 8 bases; unmatched junction bases: 14. The CDR3 spells CASSQDRGLREGRDEQFF. The CDR3 nucleotides read TGTGCCAGCAGCCAAGATAGAGGGTTGCGGGAGGGTCGCGATGAGCAGTTCTTC.

This clone was detected only once. The J gene is TRBJ2-7, the V gene TRBV27; 7 bases are a match to TRBD1. The CDR3 consists of 15 residues. J gave up 4 bases and V 2 bases, and 8 bases lay outside the gene matches. Germline V lookup: CDR1 MNHEY, CDR2 SMNVEV (reference sequence). CDR3 protein: CASSLLGQANYEQYF. The CDR3 DNA is TGTGCCAGCAGTTTACTTGGACAGGCTAATTACGAGCAGTACTTC.

The J gene is TRBJ1-2, the V gene TRBV19; a weak D match, TRBD1 (6 bases). The CDR3 sequence is 14 residues long. Germline CDR1 reads LNHDA; CDR2 reads SQIVND (reference sequence). V was pared by 10 bases and J by 8 bases, with 23 bases between. DNA of the CDR3: TGTGCCACCGAATGGGGACCGGGACATATCGGCTACACCTTC. Its translation: CATEWGPGHIGYTF.

V and J are TRBV7-9 and TRBJ2-7; maybe TRBD1 (6 bases). The germline V gene encodes CDR1 SEHNR and CDR2 FQNEAQ (reference sequence). CDR3 length: 14 amino acids. The germline V and J ends were trimmed by 4 bases and 5 bases, with 15 bases remaining between them. The CDR3 reads CASSYRDGLNEQYF. CDR3 sequence (DNA): TGTGCCAGCAGCTACAGGGATGGTCTCAACGAGCAGTACTTC. The full variable domain, in which reference TRBV7-9 and TRBJ2-7 provide the parts outside the CDR3, is DTGVSQNPRHKITKRGQNVTFRCDPISEHNRLYWYRQTLGQGPEFLTYFQNEAQLEKSRLLSDRFSAERPKGSFSTLEIQRTEQGDSAMYLCASSYRDGLNEQYFGPGTRLTVT.

For this clone: A read error is likely, as this CDR3 ends without the conserved phenylalanine or tryptophan. V is TRBV15 and J is TRBJ2-7, with 7 bases fitting TRBD2. This CDR3 is built from 17 residues. The trim removed 0 bases at V and 2 bases at J, leaving 10 bases unmatched. Looked up from germline, CDR1 is LNHNV and CDR2 is YYDKDF (reference sequence). CDR3 residues: CATSRDSERGPPYEQYL. CDR3 nucleotide sequence: TGTGCCACCAGCAGAGATTCAGAGCGGGGTCCTCCCTACGAGCAGTACCTC.

The CDR3 region has the DNA TGCGCCAGCAGCCAAGACGCGGGAGGATTGGGTAATGAGCAGTTCTTC. The encoded protein is CASSQDAGGLGNEQFF. The gene calls are TRBV4-1 and TRBJ2-1, with TRBD2 identical over 8 bases. Germline-derived CDR1 and CDR2 are MGHRA and YSYEKL. V shed 0 bases and J 7 bases; nucleotides not matched to a gene: 8. The length of the CDR3 is 16 residues.

The chain is built from TRBV7-2 and TRBJ2-3, with TRBD1 identical over 8 bases. The CDR3 length is 17 residues. Trimming took 2 bases from V and 3 from J; bases not matched to a gene: 10. Germline V CDR1 and CDR2: SGHTA, FQGNSA. CDR3 sequence: CASSLYPHGTGTDTQYF. CDR3 bases: TGTGCCAGCAGCTTATATCCCCACGGGACAGGAACAGATACGCAGTATTTT.

The chain combines TRBV7-8 with TRBJ2-7; D may be TRBD2 (5 bases). Trimming removed 5 bases at V and 2 bases at J, with 10 bases between. The CDR3 has 13 amino acids. Germline V lookup: CDR1 SGHVS, CDR2 FQNEAQ. Written as DNA, the CDR3 is TGTGCCAGCAGCCCCCCGGGGACCTACGAGCAGTACTTC. Protein product: CASSPPGTYEQYF.

The chain is built from TRBV25-1 and TRBJ2-1; 7 bases agree with TRBD1. This CDR3 region has 15 residues. The germline V gene encodes CDR1 MGHDK and CDR2 SYGVNS. The trim removed 6 bases at V and 4 bases at J, leaving 9 bases unmatched. The CDR3 sequence is CASSTSGGRYNEQFF. CDR3 bases: TGTGCCAGCAGCACCTCAGGGGGACGTTACAATGAGCAGTTCTTC. Full variable domain (rest looked up from reference TRBV25-1 and TRBJ2-1): EADIYQTPRYLVIGTGKKITLECSQTMGHDKMYWYQQDPGMELHLIHYSYGVNSTEKGDLSSESTVSRIRTEHFPLTLESARPSHTSQYLCASSTSGGRYNEQFFGPGTRLTVL.

This chain uses TRBV7-2 with TRBJ2-1, with 11 bases fitting TRBD2. V shed 3 bases and J 8 bases; nucleotides not matched to a gene: 9. The CDR3 sequence is 16 residues long. In germline, CDR1 is SGHTA, CDR2 FQGNSA. The CDR3 region is CASSFQIAGGGHEQFF. The DNA of the CDR3 is TGTGCCAGCAGCTTCCAAATAGCGGGAGGGGGGCATGAGCAGTTCTTC.

J is TRBJ1-5 and V is TRBV7-9; possibly TRBD1 for D (5 bases). Germline V gene data show CDR1 as SEHNR and CDR2 as FQNEAQ (reference sequence). The CDR3 is 16 residues long. Trimming cost V 2 bases and J 2 bases, with 13 bases left between them. For the CDR3, the DNA is TGTGCCAGCAGCTTATGTCAGGGCACATGCAATCAGCCCCAGCATTTT. Translating it yields CASSLCQGTCNQPQHF. Using reference TRBV7-9 and TRBJ1-5 for the parts outside the CDR3, the full variable domain is DTGVSQNPRHKITKRGQNVTFRCDPISEHNRLYWYRQTLGQGPEFLTYFQNEAQLEKSRLLSDRFSAERPKGSFSTLEIQRTEQGDSAMYLCASSLCQGTCNQPQHFGDGTRLSIL.

This sequence joins TRBV10-3 and TRBJ2-3; 7 nucleotides align to TRBD2. The CDR3 is made up of 14 amino acids. V lost 4 bases, J lost 4 bases, and 5 bases stayed unmatched. Germline CDR1 reads ENHRY; CDR2 reads SYGVKD. CDR3 in DNA: TGTGCCATCAGTGGGGCGGGAGCAGCAGATACGCAGTATTTT. Encoded protein: CAISGAGAADTQYF.

This rearrangement joins TRBV7-2 to TRBJ1-1, with a possible D match to TRBD1 (5 bases). Germline-derived CDR1 and CDR2 are SGHTA and FQGNSA. Trimming took 4 bases from V and 2 from J, leaving 11 bases between them. The CDR3 contains 14 residues. The CDR3 DNA is TGTGCCAGCAGCTGGGGGGGGTACAACACTGAAGCTTTCTTT. This encodes CASSWGGYNTEAFF.

The CDR3 DNA follows: TGTGCCAGCAGCCCCCCTAGTAGGAACTATGGCTACACCTTC. As protein: CASSPPSRNYGYTF. The V call is TRBV7-8, the J call TRBJ1-2; D remains ambiguous. This CDR3 is 14 amino acids long. Germline V gene lookup returns CDR1 SGHVS and CDR2 FQNEAQ. Trimming cost V 5 bases and J 2 bases, with 12 bases left between them.

This chain connects TRBV11-2 to TRBJ2-2; D is unclear. Germline assignment: CDR1 SGHAT and CDR2 FQNNGV. CDR3 size: 13 residues. Trimming took 3 bases from V and 2 from J, leaving 4 bases between them. The CDR3 DNA reads as TGTGCCAGCAGCTTCTTCAACACCGGGGAGCTGTTTTTT. Protein: CASSFFNTGELFF.

This chain joins TRBV12-5 and TRBJ1-3; D ambiguous. Germline assignment: CDR1 LGHNT and CDR2 FRNRAP. The CDR3 is 12 amino acids. Trimming took off 9 bases at V and 0 bases at J, with 6 bases between the two ends. The CDR3: CARPVSGNTIYF. As DNA, the CDR3 is TGTGCTAGGCCAGTCTCTGGAAACACCATATATTTT.

The rearrangement joins TRBV5-1 to TRBJ1-1; 7 bases align to TRBD1. The V and J ends lost 2 bases and 4 bases, in that order; junction bases with no gene match: 5. From germline, CDR1 is SGHRS and CDR2 YFSETQ. CDR3 length: 14 amino acids. This CDR3 is CASSFQGVGTEAFF. CDR3 nucleotide sequence: TGCGCCAGCAGCTTTCAGGGGGTGGGCACTGAAGCTTTCTTT.